The 14 T cell receptor beta chains below were found in one sample sequenced in a study of radiation and T cells in renal cell carcinoma. Indicated time point: blood 4 weeks post-SBRT, at nephrectomy. Treatment reported: 15 Gy SBRT to primary tumor, nephrectomy 4 weeks later. TCRdb's copy holds only in-frame clones and misses some; the assay was immunoSEQ multiplex PCR. The table includes roughly 160,000 clones, about 87% detected once. The specimen comprised blood, sampled from a patient whose treatment included radiotherapy and nephrectomy. These receptors were collected from a woman in her 50s with renal cell carcinoma.

The rearrangement uses TRBV6-5 and TRBJ2-2, with 12 bases matching TRBD2. Per germline, CDR1 MNHEY and CDR2 SVGAGI. Trimming took 4 bases from V and 0 from J; bases not matched to a gene: 0. The CDR3 has 16 amino acids. The CDR3 loop reads CASSWTSGANTGELFF. The DNA for the CDR3 is TGTGCCAGCAGTTGGACTAGCGGGGCGAACACCGGGGAGCTGTTTTTT.

The chain employs TRBV4-3 and TRBJ2-3; D gene uncertain. The germline V and J ends were trimmed by 0 bases and 4 bases, with 5 bases remaining between them. Germline V lookup: CDR1 LGHNA, CDR2 YSLEER. This CDR3 has 13 residues. The CDR3 sequence is CASSQEVADTQYF. CDR3 DNA sequence: TGCGCCAGCAGCCAAGAAGTAGCAGATACGCAGTATTTT.

The chain joins TRBV5-1 to TRBJ2-5; 9 nucleotides agree with TRBD2. The CDR3 is made up of 15 amino acids. Germline-derived CDR1 and CDR2 are SGHRS and YFSETQ. J gave up 3 bases and V 3 bases, and 6 bases lay outside the gene matches. The CDR3 spells CASSSVGGGEETQYF. The CDR3 nucleotides are TGCGCCAGCAGCTCCGTTGGCGGGGGGGAAGAGACCCAGTACTTC.

The rearrangement uses TRBV19 and TRBJ2-3, with D perhaps matching TRBD2 (5 bases). Trimming cost V 3 bases and J 0 bases, with 10 bases left between them. The CDR3 is 15 residues long. Looked up from germline, CDR1 is LNHDA and CDR2 is SQIVND (reference sequence). The CDR3 DNA reads as TGTGCCAGTAGTATGGACTGGGTTAGCACAGATACGCAGTATTTT. Protein product: CASSMDWVSTDTQYF.

In its sample, this clone was seen once. The CDR3 sequence is CASSTGPAEQQYF. CDR3 in DNA: TGCGCCAGCAGTACCGGGCCAGCCGAGCAGCAGTACTTC. V is TRBV10-1 and J is TRBJ2-4; D gene unclear. Deletions cut 5 bases from V and 13 bases from J, with 18 bases between. The CDR3 covers 13 residues. Germline values: CDR1 WNHNN, CDR2 SYGVQD (reference sequence).

This clone was seen only a few times. The chain is built from TRBV19 and TRBJ2-3; 9 bases map to TRBD2. CDR1 is LNHDA and CDR2 is SQIVND in the germline V gene (reference sequence). V was pared by 4 bases and J by 6 bases, with 5 bases of the junction left unmatched. The CDR3 is made up of 14 amino acids. CDR3 in amino acids: CASSSGGAADTQYF. The CDR3 DNA reads TGTGCCAGTAGTAGCGGGGGGGCAGCGGATACGCAGTATTTT.

V usage is TRBV19 and J usage is TRBJ2-3; TRBD2 agrees at 8 bases. This CDR3 is built from 18 residues. Germline CDR1 is LNHDA and CDR2 is SQIVND (reference sequence). V was pared by 1 base and J by 4 bases, with 13 bases of the junction left unmatched. The CDR3 here is CASSIAARAGGLPDTQYF. The DNA of the CDR3 is TGTGCCAGTAGTATAGCGGCGAGGGCGGGGGGACTTCCAGATACGCAGTATTTT.

V gene TRBV2 combines with J gene TRBJ1-2; perhaps TRBD1 as D (5 bases). The CDR3 sequence is 15 residues long. Germline lookup yields CDR1 SNHLY and CDR2 FYNNEI. Between the trimmed V and J ends, which lost 8 bases and 4 bases, there was a span of 20 bases. The CDR3 loop reads CASRQGWVGGYGYTF. Written as DNA, the CDR3 is TGTGCCAGCCGGCAGGGTTGGGTCGGGGGCTATGGCTACACCTTC.

The chain links TRBV6-6 to TRBJ2-7; D is undetermined. Germline V gene sequence: CDR1 MNHNY, CDR2 SVGAGI (reference sequence). Trimming pared 0 bases from V and 3 bases from J, leaving 3 bases between. This CDR3 spans 12 amino acids. CDR3 amino acids: CASSYSRYEQYF. The DNA for the CDR3 is TGTGCCAGCAGTTACTCCCGCTACGAGCAGTACTTC.

V usage is TRBV7-8 and J usage is TRBJ1-2; D not certain. Germline V gives CDR1 SGHVS, CDR2 FQNEAQ. V shed 2 bases and J shed 8 bases, with 12 bases lying between them. The CDR3 covers 13 residues. For the CDR3, the DNA is TGTGCCAGCAGCTTACCAACATACCGGGGCTACACCTTC. As protein: CASSLPTYRGYTF.

The chain recombines TRBV6-6 with TRBJ2-2, with 8 bases matching TRBD1. Germline CDR1 is MNHNY and CDR2 is SVGAGI (reference sequence). CDR3 length: 16 amino acids. Unmatched junction bases numbered 7, after V lost 2 bases and J lost 5 bases. As DNA, the CDR3 is TGTGCCAGCAGTTACCGGGCAGGGGGCTTAACCGGGGAGCTGTTTTTT. Its translation: CASSYRAGGLTGELFF.

V usage is TRBV18 and J usage is TRBJ2-2; D is uncertain. The CDR3 covers 12 residues. The V gene lost 0 bases and the J gene lost 8 bases, with 4 bases spanning the gap. CDR1 is KGHSH, CDR2 LQKENI, per germline. For the CDR3, the DNA is TGTGCCAGCTCACCACCTTTAGGGGAGCTGTTTTTT. Translation gives CASSPPLGELFF.

This rearrangement joins TRBV5-5 to TRBJ1-5; D not resolved. The V end was cut by 5 bases, the J end by 3 bases, with 9 bases between. Germline V gene lookup returns CDR1 SGHKS and CDR2 YYEKEE (reference sequence). This CDR3 is 13 amino acids long. The CDR3 sequence: CASRMDLNQPQHF. The CDR3 nucleotides read TGTGCCAGCAGAATGGACCTCAATCAGCCCCAGCATTTT.

V and J are TRBV19 and TRBJ2-2; 8 bases match TRBD1. The ends lost 4 bases at V and 5 bases at J; junction bases unmatched: 6. The germline gives CDR1 LNHDA, CDR2 SQIVND (reference sequence). This CDR3 has 15 amino acids. CDR3 nucleotide sequence: TGTGCCAGTAGTACGGACAGGGTAGTGACCGGGGAGCTGTTTTTT. Protein product: CASSTDRVVTGELFF.